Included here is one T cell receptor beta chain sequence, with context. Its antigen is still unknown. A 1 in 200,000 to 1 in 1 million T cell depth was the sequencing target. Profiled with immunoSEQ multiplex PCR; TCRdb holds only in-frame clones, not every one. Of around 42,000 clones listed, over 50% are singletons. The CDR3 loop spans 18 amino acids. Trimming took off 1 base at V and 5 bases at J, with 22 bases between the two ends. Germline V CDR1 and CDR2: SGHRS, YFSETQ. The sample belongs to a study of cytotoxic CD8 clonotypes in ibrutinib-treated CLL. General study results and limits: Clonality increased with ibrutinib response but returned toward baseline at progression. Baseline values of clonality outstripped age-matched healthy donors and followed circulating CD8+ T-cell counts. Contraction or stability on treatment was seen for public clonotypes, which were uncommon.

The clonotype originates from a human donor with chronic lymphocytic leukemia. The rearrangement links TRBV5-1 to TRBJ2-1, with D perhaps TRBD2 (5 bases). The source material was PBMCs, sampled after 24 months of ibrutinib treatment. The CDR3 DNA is TGCGCCAGCAGCTTGTGGCCGCCGGGATTCTCTTACGACAATGAGCAGTTCTTC. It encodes CASSLWPPGFSYDNEQFF.